This T cell receptor (beta chain) is from a study of control samples from healthy donors and cancer patients. The CDR3 runs 13 residues. The germline V gene has CDR1 ENHRY and CDR2 SYGVKD. V shed 10 bases and J 6 bases; nucleotides not matched to a gene: 7. This table comes from immunoSEQ multiplex PCR, and its TCRdb copy is limited to in-frame clones, with some not included. The table has 150,000 to 200,000 clones, around 90% seen once; the top ten hold just over 1.4%. The sequencing input was blood. The V gene is TRBV10-3, the J gene TRBJ2-1, with TRBD1 matching over 9 bases. This clonotype was sampled from a woman aged 50 to 60 in good health. The CDR3 loop reads CATTGTGPNEQFF. The DNA for the CDR3 is TGTGCCACCACCGGGACAGGGCCCAATGAGCAGTTCTTC.